This T cell receptor (beta chain) came from a study of human T cells and chemical hapten exposure. Whole-study findings and limits: The number of TCRs over 1 in 1000 frequency stayed unchanged after DPC.

Whole blood, unfractionated, served as the material for total RNA extraction. What the library attached to individual cDNA molecules were unique molecular identifiers. As originally analysed: A typical sample had 75,000 to 100,000 TCRs, with roughly 23,224 to 690,600 overall. TCRdb processed the 5' RACE reads anew with MiXCR; each CDR3 protein has one entry. The V and J calls, along with clone size, are taken from TCRdb and not from the paper's own processing. The data hold about 140,000 distinct CDR3 sequences, with 4.1% observed a single time. CDR3 size: 14 residues. The germline gives CDR1 SEHNR, CDR2 FQNEAQ (reference sequence). With 3 bases clipped from V and 10 bases from J, the junction kept 6 bases outside the gene matches. This clonotype was counted ten times or more. Its antigen is as yet unknown.

This receptor was obtained from a female donor in good health. The genes are TRBV7-9 and TRBJ1-4, with 9 nucleotides matching TRBD1. CDR3: CASSLGQGLGKLFF. In DNA, the CDR3 is TGTGCCAGCAGCTTGGGACAGGGTTTAGGAAAACTGTTTTTT.